The clone carrying this T cell receptor (beta chain) has just a few counts. The source of the sample is a study of blood T cell repertoires in COVID-19. Study context: COVID-19 samples collected from the United States, Italy and Spain covered acute and convalescent phases. PBMCs, B-cell-depleted T cells, or T cells provided the cDNA or gDNA that made up the material.

Germline loops: CDR1 LNHDA, CDR2 SQIVND (reference sequence). This CDR3 region has 15 residues. The V gene end was trimmed by 4 bases and the J gene end by 8 bases; junction bases not matched to a gene: 7. Using immunoSEQ multiplex PCR, the repertoire was profiled, and TCRdb retains in-frame clones only, with some absent. Here the sample spans roughly 200,000 clones, 65% to 85% being singletons. The sequencing input was peripheral blood. J is TRBJ1-6 and V is TRBV19; 8 bases are shared with TRBD1. The sequence came from a man aged 35 to 55 with active or convalescent COVID-19. CDR3 region: CASSSGQGVDSPLHF. The CDR3 region has the DNA TGTGCCAGTAGTAGTGGACAGGGAGTCGATTCACCCCTCCACTTT.